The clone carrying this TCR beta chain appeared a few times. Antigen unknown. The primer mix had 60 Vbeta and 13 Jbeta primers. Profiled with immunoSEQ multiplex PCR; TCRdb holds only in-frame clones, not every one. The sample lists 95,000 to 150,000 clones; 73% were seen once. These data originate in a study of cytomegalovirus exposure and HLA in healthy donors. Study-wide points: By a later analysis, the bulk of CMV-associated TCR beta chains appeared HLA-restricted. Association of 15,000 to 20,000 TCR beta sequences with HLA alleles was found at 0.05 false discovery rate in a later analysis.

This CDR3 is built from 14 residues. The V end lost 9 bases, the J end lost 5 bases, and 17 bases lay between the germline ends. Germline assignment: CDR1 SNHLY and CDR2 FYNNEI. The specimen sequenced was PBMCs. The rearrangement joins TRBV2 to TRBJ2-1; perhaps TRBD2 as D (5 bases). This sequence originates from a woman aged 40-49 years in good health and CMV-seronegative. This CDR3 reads CASSTRGLNNEQFF. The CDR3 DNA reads TGTGCCAGTAGCACCCGCGGACTTAACAATGAGCAGTTCTTC.